These 25 T cell receptor beta chains were all obtained from the same sample, sequenced in a study of Tregs in tolerant kidney transplant recipients. The protocol was immunoSEQ multiplex PCR, while the TCRdb copy is restricted to in-frame clones and leaves out a portion. The sample has some 66,000 clones; more than 90% are singletons. Sample: CD8+ T cells from blood, taken before the transplant. These receptors originate from a human donor who received a combined kidney and bone marrow transplant.

V is TRBV2 and J is TRBJ2-7, with 7 bases matching TRBD1. V lost 4 bases and J lost 7; bases outside the gene matches: 4. This CDR3 is built from 12 residues. The germline gives CDR1 SNHLY, CDR2 FYNNEI. The CDR3 DNA sequence: TGTGCCAGCAGTGGACAGGGAAGAGAGCAGTACTTC. Its translation: CASSGQGREQYF.

Written as DNA, the CDR3 is TGTGCCAGCAGCCAAGATCCCGGACTAGCGACAGATACGCAGTATTTT. This encodes CASSQDPGLATDTQYF. The rearrangement links TRBV4-2 to TRBJ2-3; 9 bases match TRBD2. Per germline, CDR1 LGHNA and CDR2 YNFKEQ. This CDR3 region has 16 residues. V shed 0 bases and J 3 bases; nucleotides not matched to a gene: 4.

This rearrangement joins TRBV5-4 to TRBJ2-7, with D tentatively TRBD2 (5 bases). Germline CDR1 is SGHNT and CDR2 is YYREEE (reference sequence). The germline V and J ends were trimmed by 4 bases and 0 bases, with 11 bases remaining between them. The CDR3 runs 14 residues. The CDR3 DNA reads TGTGCCAGCAGCCTGAGAGGGTACTCCTACGAGCAGTACTTC. Amino acid sequence: CASSLRGYSYEQYF.

The chain uses TRBV30 and TRBJ1-2; 9 bases align to TRBD1. Germline V gene data show CDR1 as GTSNPN and CDR2 as SVGIG (reference sequence). The CDR3 covers 20 residues. J was trimmed by 2 bases and V by 5 bases; bases with no gene match: 24. The CDR3 is CAWGWLYPEPGTGINYGYTF. The CDR3, as DNA: TGTGCCTGGGGTTGGCTCTACCCTGAGCCCGGGACAGGGATCAACTATGGCTACACCTTC.

The V gene is TRBV5-1, the J gene TRBJ2-7, with D possibly TRBD2 on 5 matching bases. Trimming stripped 1 base from V and 3 bases from J, with 14 bases between. Per the germline V gene, CDR1 is SGHRS and CDR2 is YFSETQ. The length of the CDR3 is 15 residues. The CDR3 loop reads CASSLSGEYLYEQYF. The CDR3 bases are TGCGCCAGCAGCTTGTCTGGGGAGTACCTCTACGAGCAGTACTTC.

The V and J genes are TRBV29-1 and TRBJ2-5, with 8 bases identical to TRBD2. Germline lookup yields CDR1 SQVTM and CDR2 ANQGSEA. This CDR3 region has 12 residues. V dropped 7 bases and J dropped 4; count of bases not matched to a gene: 5. CDR3: CSARGGTETQYF. CDR3 nucleotide sequence: TGCAGCGCCCGCGGGGGGACAGAGACCCAGTACTTC.

The chain is built from TRBV15 and TRBJ2-2, with TRBD1 matching 7 bases. This CDR3 has 15 residues. V lost 4 bases, J lost 1 base, and 3 bases stayed unmatched. Germline V gene sequence: CDR1 LNHNV, CDR2 YYDKDF (reference sequence). CDR3: CATSTGTVNTGELFF. For the CDR3, the DNA is TGTGCCACCAGCACCGGGACAGTGAACACCGGGGAGCTGTTTTTT.

The chain employs TRBV27 and TRBJ2-1, with 9 bases fitting TRBD1. Germline assignment: CDR1 MNHEY and CDR2 SMNVEV (reference sequence). The CDR3 runs to 16 residues. J gave up 5 bases and V 5 bases, and 10 bases lay outside the gene matches. Here the CDR3 DNA reads TGTGCCAGCAGTCCCATCGGGACAGGGTTCAACAATGAGCAGTTCTTC. Translation gives CASSPIGTGFNNEQFF.

The chain employs TRBV27 and TRBJ2-3; TRBD2 matches 13 bases. Germline V gene sequence: CDR1 MNHEY, CDR2 SMNVEV (reference sequence). V dropped 6 bases and J dropped 0; count of bases not matched to a gene: 6. The CDR3 covers 17 residues. The CDR3 here is CASRGLAGDPSTDTQYF. Here the CDR3 DNA reads TGTGCCAGCAGAGGACTAGCGGGAGATCCTAGCACAGATACGCAGTATTTT.

The CDR3 DNA reads as TGTGCCAGCAGCTGGAGAGACGGCACTGAAGCTTTCTTT. It is translated as CASSWRDGTEAFF. The J gene is TRBJ1-1, the V gene TRBV5-4; no clear D. The CDR3 sequence is 13 residues long. The germline CDR1 and CDR2 sequences are SGHNT and YYREEE (reference sequence). V lost 3 bases and J 4 bases, leaving 10 bases between the germline ends.

This clone was detected only a few times. V is TRBV7-9 and J is TRBJ1-4; 12 bases are a match to TRBD1. Unmatched junction bases numbered 7, after V lost 4 bases and J lost 7 bases. CDR3 size: 16 residues. CDR1 is SEHNR and CDR2 is FQNEAQ in the germline V gene (reference sequence). The CDR3 bases are TGTGCCAGCAGCTCGCTCCGGGACAGGGGGCTTGAAAAACTGTTTTTT. Its protein is CASSSLRDRGLEKLFF.

V gene TRBV13 combines with J gene TRBJ1-4, with a weak D call TRBD1 (6 bases). Per germline, CDR1 PRHDT and CDR2 FYEKMQ (reference sequence). CDR3 length equals 14 residues. The germline V and J ends were trimmed by 3 bases and 5 bases, with 10 bases remaining between them. This chain's CDR3 is CASSFWGTNEKLFF. Here the CDR3 DNA reads TGTGCCAGCAGCTTCTGGGGGACAAATGAAAAACTGTTTTTT.

The chain employs TRBV2 and TRBJ2-1; possibly TRBD1 for D (6 bases). Germline assignment: CDR1 SNHLY and CDR2 FYNNEI. Trimming stripped 7 bases from V and 6 bases from J, with 10 bases between. The CDR3 spans 12 residues. CDR3 nucleotide sequence: TGTGCCAGCATTACAGGGCGCAATGAGCAGTTCTTC. It encodes CASITGRNEQFF.

V gene TRBV4-1 combines with J gene TRBJ1-5; weak D call: TRBD1 (6 bases). This CDR3 has 14 amino acids. CDR1 is MGHRA, CDR2 YSYEKL, per germline. Trimming took off 4 bases at V and 5 bases at J, with 12 bases between the two ends. The CDR3 here is CASSPTRGYQPQHF. CDR3 sequence (DNA): TGCGCCAGCAGCCCGACGAGGGGGTATCAGCCCCAGCATTTT.

J is TRBJ2-7 and V is TRBV9; 11 positions match TRBD1. The trim removed 4 bases at V and 3 bases at J, leaving 3 bases unmatched. The CDR3 covers 14 residues. CDR1 is SGDLS, CDR2 YYNGEE, per germline. CDR3 in DNA: TGTGCCAGCAGCCGGGGGACAGGGGGCTACGAGCAGTACTTC. Translating it yields CASSRGTGGYEQYF.

The chain joins TRBV7-6 to TRBJ2-2, with 8 nucleotides matching TRBD1. With V trimmed by 3 bases and J by 0 bases, 6 bases remained unmatched. The CDR3 has 17 amino acids. Germline V gene sequence: CDR1 SGHVS, CDR2 FNYEAQ. CDR3 coding DNA: TGTGCCAGCAGCTTTTTCCAGGGGGCGACGAACACCGGGGAGCTGTTTTTT. This encodes CASSFFQGATNTGELFF.

The chain recombines TRBV14 with TRBJ2-1, with no clear D. The V gene's germline CDR1 is SGHDN and CDR2 FVKESK. V dropped 4 bases and J dropped 6 bases, with 7 bases sitting between them. There are 12 residues in the CDR3. CDR3 residues: CASSPYPNEQFF. The CDR3 coding sequence is TGTGCCAGCAGCCCCTACCCCAATGAGCAGTTCTTC.

The V and J genes are TRBV5-1 and TRBJ2-5; tentatively, D is TRBD2 (5 bases). CDR1 and CDR2 (germline): SGHRS, YFSETQ. Trimming left V 0 bases short and J 5 bases short, with 11 bases between. The CDR3 runs 14 residues. The DNA for the CDR3 is TGCGCCAGCAGCTTGGAACAAAGGGAGGAGACCCAGTACTTC. The encoded protein is CASSLEQREETQYF.

The rearrangement uses TRBV19 and TRBJ2-1; a possible D gene is TRBD2 (5 bases). The germline V gene encodes CDR1 LNHDA and CDR2 SQIVND (reference sequence). The ends were cut back, 9 bases at V and 0 bases at J, with 15 bases in the middle. This CDR3 spans 15 amino acids. The CDR3 DNA reads as TGTGCCAGCCAAATCAGCGGTAGCTCCTACAATGAGCAGTTCTTC. Its protein is CASQISGSSYNEQFF. Supplemented by reference TRBV19 and TRBJ2-1, the full variable domain reads DGGITQSPKYLFRKEGQNVTLSCEQNLNHDAMYWYRQDPGQGLRLIYYSQIVNDFQKGDIAEGYSVSREKKESFPLTVTSAQKNPTAFYLCASQISGSSYNEQFFGPGTRLTVL.

The CDR3 here is CSAILVRYSTDTQYF. Written as DNA, the CDR3 is TGCAGCGCTATCCTCGTAAGATATAGCACAGATACGCAGTATTTT. The J gene is TRBJ2-3, the V gene TRBV29-1; the D is unclear. This CDR3 is 15 amino acids long. Germline CDR1 is SQVTM and CDR2 is ANQGSEA. V shed 7 bases and J shed 0 bases, with 17 bases lying between them.

The chain links TRBV10-3 to TRBJ2-3; 8 bases map to TRBD2. Germline V gene sequence: CDR1 ENHRY, CDR2 SYGVKD. The length of the CDR3 is 16 residues. Trimming at V came to 0 bases and at J to 2 bases, leaving 4 bases not matched to a gene. CDR3 sequence: CAISESGLGSTDTQYF. CDR3 nucleotide sequence: TGTGCCATCAGTGAGTCGGGACTAGGCTCCACAGATACGCAGTATTTT.

This chain joins TRBV4-1 and TRBJ2-7; 7 bases agree with TRBD2. The J segment lost 5 bases and the V segment lost 4 bases, leaving 8 bases of the junction unmatched. Per germline, CDR1 MGHRA and CDR2 YSYEKL. The length of the CDR3 is 14 residues. The CDR3 nucleotides are TGCGCCAGCAGCCGGGAGGGTGGGGTACACGAGCAGTACTTC. Its translation: CASSREGGVHEQYF.

The chain couples TRBV4-2 to TRBJ2-1; TRBD2 is a possible D gene (6 bases). Trimming took off 0 bases at V and 2 bases at J, with 8 bases between the two ends. The V gene's germline CDR1 is LGHNA and CDR2 YNFKEQ. This CDR3 is built from 15 residues. The CDR3: CASSQDGGAYNEQFF. As DNA, the CDR3 is TGTGCCAGCAGCCAAGATGGCGGGGCCTACAATGAGCAGTTCTTC.

The V call is TRBV9, the J call TRBJ1-4; TRBD1 might be the D (6 bases). CDR3 size: 15 residues. Trimming cost V 4 bases and J 5 bases, with 15 bases left between them. Per germline, CDR1 SGDLS and CDR2 YYNGEE. CDR3 loop: CASSPEGGPNEKLFF. CDR3 in DNA: TGTGCCAGCAGCCCCGAGGGGGGGCCGAATGAAAAACTGTTTTTT. Variable domain in full (rest from reference TRBV9 and TRBJ1-4): DSGVTQTPKHLITATGQRVTLRCSPRSGDLSVYWYQQSLDQGLQFLIQYYNGEERAKGNILERFSAQQFPDLHSELNLSSLELGDSALYFCASSPEGGPNEKLFFGSGTQLSVL.

The chain combines TRBV7-6 with TRBJ1-1, with D perhaps TRBD1 (5 bases). CDR1 is SGHVS, CDR2 FNYEAQ, per germline. This CDR3 has 15 amino acids. Trimming left V 1 base short and J 3 bases short, with 12 bases between. The CDR3 bases are TGTGCCAGCAGCTTAGTTGGGGGGATCGACACTGAAGCTTTCTTT. It is translated as CASSLVGGIDTEAFF.